The rows below give T cell receptor beta chains drawn from one sample of a study of blood T cells in healthy people across ages. TCRdb recomputed calls from the 5' RACE reads with MiXCR, one row per CDR3 protein. This repertoire shows some 900,000 distinct CDR3 sequences, under 50% found once; its top ten account for 13%. The sample was blood. The receptors stem from a man under 40 in good health. CDR3s include the opening cysteine and the closing phenylalanine or tryptophan. A D gene is named only where the DNA matches it firmly. Not every row has a clone size; where given, it reads once, few, many or a size class.

j_call: TRBJ1-1; d_call: TRBD1; cdr3_length: 16; v_call: TRBV5-1; clone_size: few; cdr3_aa: CASSPRDRAPNTEAFF; cdr3_nt: TGCGCCAGCAGCCCCCGGGACAGGGCACCGAACACTGAAGCTTTCTTT
j_call: TRBJ2-5; d_call: NA; cdr3_length: 13; v_call: TRBV9; clone_size: few; cdr3_aa: CASSVGRLETQYF; cdr3_nt: TGTGCCAGCAGCGTGGGGAGACTGGAGACCCAGTACTTC
j_call: TRBJ2-3; d_call: NA; cdr3_length: 16; v_call: TRBV4-2; clone_size: NA; cdr3_aa: CASSQVLTARADTQYF; cdr3_nt: TGTGCCAGCAGCCAAGTTTTGACGGCCCGGGCAGATACGCAGTATTTT
j_call: TRBJ2-7; d_call: NA; cdr3_length: 13; v_call: TRBV3-1; clone_size: NA; cdr3_aa: CASSRGADYEQYF; cdr3_nt: TGTGCCAGCAGCCGGGGCGCGGACTACGAGCAGTACTTC
j_call: TRBJ2-7; d_call: TRBD1; cdr3_length: 16; v_call: TRBV5-6; clone_size: NA; cdr3_aa: CASSLVVTGLFYEQYF; cdr3_nt: TGTGCCAGCAGCTTGGTCGTGACAGGGCTTTTCTACGAGCAGTACTTC
j_call: TRBJ2-7; d_call: TRBD1; cdr3_length: 14; v_call: TRBV27; clone_size: many; cdr3_aa: CASSGQDSGYEQYF; cdr3_nt: TGTGCCAGCAGTGGACAGGACTCGGGCTACGAGCAGTACTTC
j_call: TRBJ2-1; d_call: NA; cdr3_length: 17; v_call: TRBV3-1; clone_size: NA; cdr3_aa: CASSPGTSWGPYNEQFF; cdr3_nt: TGTGCCAGTAGCCCAGGGACTTCGTGGGGCCCCTACAATGAGCAGTTCTTC
j_call: TRBJ1-2; d_call: TRBD1; cdr3_length: 14; v_call: TRBV3-1; clone_size: once; cdr3_aa: CASSQVGTGAGYTF; cdr3_nt: TGTGCCAGCAGCCAAGTCGGGACAGGTGCAGGCTACACCTTC
j_call: TRBJ2-1; d_call: TRBD2; cdr3_length: 19; v_call: TRBV5-1; clone_size: NA; cdr3_aa: CASSPAPSGRSSSYNEQFF; cdr3_nt: TGCGCCAGCAGCCCGGCGCCTAGCGGGAGAAGTTCCTCCTACAATGAGCAGTTCTTC
j_call: TRBJ2-3; d_call: NA; cdr3_length: 14; v_call: TRBV2; clone_size: NA; cdr3_aa: CASSNRDRTDTQYF; cdr3_nt: TGTGCCAGCAGTAACAGGGATCGCACAGATACGCAGTATTTT
j_call: TRBJ2-3; d_call: TRBD2; cdr3_length: 17; v_call: TRBV27; clone_size: NA; cdr3_aa: CASSTGLAGGVADTQYF; cdr3_nt: TGTGCCAGCAGTACGGGACTAGCGGGGGGGGTCGCAGATACGCAGTATTTT
j_call: TRBJ2-7; d_call: NA; cdr3_length: 15; v_call: TRBV6-6; clone_size: NA; cdr3_aa: CASSYWRGLTYEQYF; cdr3_nt: TGTGCCAGCAGTTACTGGAGGGGCCTCACCTACGAGCAGTACTTC
j_call: TRBJ2-7; d_call: NA; cdr3_length: 18; v_call: TRBV28; clone_size: NA; cdr3_aa: CASIASRGVAQVSDEQYF; cdr3_nt: TGTGCCAGCATCGCGAGTAGGGGGGTCGCCCAGGTTAGCGACGAGCAGTACTTC
j_call: TRBJ2-7; d_call: NA; cdr3_length: 15; v_call: TRBV28; clone_size: few; cdr3_aa: CASSPPGLSSNEQYF; cdr3_nt: TGTGCCAGCAGTCCCCCGGGACTGTCCTCCAACGAGCAGTACTTC
j_call: TRBJ1-4; d_call: NA; cdr3_length: 16; v_call: TRBV12-3/TRBV12-4; clone_size: NA; cdr3_aa: CASSFEGGPTNEKLFF; cdr3_nt: TGTGCCAGCAGTTTCGAGGGAGGTCCAACTAATGAAAAACTGTTTTTT
j_call: TRBJ1-6; d_call: NA; cdr3_length: 13; v_call: TRBV12-3/TRBV12-4; clone_size: NA; cdr3_aa: CASSFRRDSPLHF; cdr3_nt: TGTGCCAGCAGTTTCCGACGCGATTCACCCCTCCACTTT
j_call: TRBJ2-3; d_call: NA; cdr3_length: 16; v_call: TRBV18; clone_size: NA; cdr3_aa: CASSPPGRAAPDTQYF; cdr3_nt: TGTGCCAGCTCACCGCCCGGACGGGCGGCACCAGATACGCAGTATTTT
j_call: TRBJ1-2; d_call: NA; cdr3_length: 12; v_call: TRBV10-3; clone_size: few; cdr3_aa: CAPRPRNYGYTF; cdr3_nt: TGTGCCCCCCGGCCCAGGAACTATGGCTACACCTTC
j_call: TRBJ1-2; d_call: NA; cdr3_length: 15; v_call: TRBV4-1; clone_size: many; cdr3_aa: CASSQPSSPGYGYTF; cdr3_nt: TGCGCCAGCAGCCAGCCCTCCTCGCCGGGCTATGGCTACACCTTC
j_call: TRBJ1-4; d_call: NA; cdr3_length: 13; v_call: TRBV20-1; clone_size: NA; cdr3_aa: CSASPGANEKLFF; cdr3_nt: TGCAGTGCTAGTCCGGGGGCTAATGAAAAACTGTTTTTT
j_call: TRBJ1-5; d_call: NA; cdr3_length: 15; v_call: TRBV12-3/TRBV12-4; clone_size: few; cdr3_aa: CASSLSGAVSGPQHF; cdr3_nt: TGTGCCAGCAGTTTATCCGGGGCCGTAAGTGGGCCCCAGCATTTT
j_call: TRBJ2-7; d_call: NA; cdr3_length: 15; v_call: TRBV27; clone_size: many; cdr3_aa: CASSFGGRGAYEQYF; cdr3_nt: TGTGCCAGCAGTTTCGGGGGACGGGGGGCTTACGAGCAGTACTTC
j_call: TRBJ1-2; d_call: NA; cdr3_length: 14; v_call: TRBV20-1; clone_size: once; cdr3_aa: CSARAHVGAHGYTF; cdr3_nt: TGCAGTGCTAGAGCTCACGTGGGCGCCCATGGCTACACCTTC
j_call: TRBJ1-1; d_call: NA; cdr3_length: 15; v_call: TRBV12-3/TRBV12-4; clone_size: NA; cdr3_aa: CASSDEQRRNTEAFF; cdr3_nt: TGTGCCAGCAGTGATGAACAGAGGCGGAACACTGAAGCTTTCTTT
j_call: TRBJ2-1; d_call: TRBD2; cdr3_length: 15; v_call: TRBV4-2; clone_size: few; cdr3_aa: CASSQDRGGRNEQFF; cdr3_nt: TGTGCCAGCAGCCAAGATCGGGGGGGGCGAAATGAGCAGTTCTTC
j_call: TRBJ1-2; d_call: NA; cdr3_length: 14; v_call: TRBV25-1; clone_size: NA; cdr3_aa: CASSEPGTQRGYTF; cdr3_nt: TGTGCCAGCAGTGAACCGGGCACGCAGCGTGGCTACACCTTC
j_call: TRBJ2-3; d_call: NA; cdr3_length: 10; v_call: TRBV28; clone_size: NA; cdr3_aa: CASTADTQYF; cdr3_nt: TGTGCCAGCACGGCAGATACGCAGTATTTT
j_call: TRBJ2-5; d_call: NA; cdr3_length: 14; v_call: TRBV6-6; clone_size: many; cdr3_aa: CASSYSGQQETQYF; cdr3_nt: TGTGCCAGCAGTTACTCCGGACAGCAAGAGACCCAGTACTTC
j_call: TRBJ2-5; d_call: TRBD2; cdr3_length: 14; v_call: TRBV9; clone_size: NA; cdr3_aa: CASTSGVVRETQYF; cdr3_nt: TGTGCCAGCACTAGCGGGGTTGTTCGAGAGACCCAGTACTTC
j_call: TRBJ2-2; d_call: NA; cdr3_length: 15; v_call: TRBV29-1; clone_size: few; cdr3_aa: CSVEGTLGPGGELFF; cdr3_nt: TGCAGCGTTGAAGGAACGTTGGGGCCCGGCGGGGAGCTGTTTTTT
j_call: TRBJ2-1; d_call: NA; cdr3_length: 13; v_call: TRBV19; clone_size: NA; cdr3_aa: CATEGEGLDEQFF; cdr3_nt: TGTGCCACCGAGGGGGAAGGGTTGGATGAGCAGTTCTTC